Each of the 17 T cell receptor beta chains below was sequenced from the same sample in a study of human T cells and chemical hapten exposure. TCRdb used MiXCR to reprocess the RACE reads, holding one entry per CDR3 protein. The repertoire holds 99,000 or so distinct CDR3 sequences, with under 40% as singletons. Time point indicated: patch test 3, about 24 weeks after DPC sensitization. Treatment indicated: therapeutic diphenylcyclopropenone sensitization with weekly scalp DPC. Sequencing used whole blood, obtained in connection with sensitization to the hapten diphenylcyclopropenone (DPC). The receptors originated from a man aged 35 to 55 with alopecia areata. Some clones in this sample may be carry-over from other donors' samples.

The chain recombines TRBV25-1 with TRBJ2-5, with D perhaps matching TRBD1 (6 bases). Germline assignment: CDR1 MGHDK and CDR2 SYGVNS. The V end lost 6 bases, the J end lost 2 bases, and 10 bases lay between the germline ends. CDR3 length: 13 amino acids. Written as DNA, the CDR3 is TGTGCCAGCAGGGACAGTCCTCAAGAGACCCAGTACTTC. Residues: CASRDSPQETQYF.

This chain uses TRBV19 with TRBJ2-2; D uncertain. The germline gives CDR1 LNHDA, CDR2 SQIVND (reference sequence). CDR3 length equals 13 residues. V was cut by 3 bases and J by 3 bases, with 5 bases left in between. CDR3 region: CASSIAHTGELFF. DNA for the CDR3: TGTGCCAGTAGTATCGCACACACCGGGGAGCTGTTTTTT.

This clonotype was counted between two and nine times. The chain carries TRBV7-3 and TRBJ2-1; D is perhaps TRBD1 or TRBD2 (5 bases each). CDR1 SGHTA and CDR2 FQGTGA come from the germline V gene. V shed 6 bases and J shed 10 bases, with 16 bases lying between them. This CDR3 comprises 13 residues. The CDR3 loop reads CASSEIAGREQFF. The CDR3 coding sequence is TGTGCCAGCAGTGAAATAGCAGGGAGAGAGCAGTTCTTC. Combining the CDR3 with reference TRBV7-3 and TRBJ2-1 gives the whole variable domain GAGVSQTPSNKVTEKGKYVELRCDPISGHTALYWYRQSLGQGPEFLIYFQGTGAADDSGLPNDRFFAVRPEGSVSTLKIQRTERGDSAVYLCASSEIAGREQFFGPGTRLTVL.

This clonotype was found a few times. This chain connects TRBV9 to TRBJ1-3, with TRBD1 matching over 7 bases. This CDR3 is built from 13 residues. Germline assignment: CDR1 SGDLS and CDR2 YYNGEE. V lost 0 bases to trimming and J lost 7 bases; unmatched junction nucleotides: 1. The CDR3 DNA reads TGTGCCAGCAGCGTAGAGGGGGCGAACACCATATATTTT. Translated: CASSVEGANTIYF. Variable domain in full (rest from reference TRBV9 and TRBJ1-3): DSGVTQTPKHLITATGQRVTLRCSPRSGDLSVYWYQQSLDQGLQFLIQYYNGEERAKGNILERFSAQQFPDLHSELNLSSLELGDSALYFCASSVEGANTIYFGEGSWLTVV.

The chain joins TRBV24-1 to TRBJ2-7, with TRBD1 matching 8 bases. The V segment lost 6 bases and the J segment 4 bases; nucleotides outside the gene matches: 16. The length of the CDR3 is 17 residues. Germline V CDR1 and CDR2: KGHDR, SFDVKD. Written as DNA, the CDR3 is TGTGCCACCAGTAGAAGGTACGTCAGGGGGCCGATGTACGAGCAGTACGTC. This encodes CATSRRYVRGPMYEQYV.

The J gene is TRBJ2-6, the V gene TRBV7-9; possibly TRBD2 for D (5 bases). Trimming pared 1 base from V and 2 bases from J, leaving 9 bases between. The CDR3 loop spans 16 amino acids. CDR1 SEHNR and CDR2 FQNEAQ come from the germline V gene (reference sequence). DNA of the CDR3: TGTGCCAGCAGCTTAGTGGGAGCCACTGGGGCCAACGTCCTGACTTTC. Its protein product is CASSLVGATGANVLTF.

The chain is built from TRBV6-1 and TRBJ2-7, with unresolved D. The V gene's germline CDR1 is MNHNS and CDR2 SASEGT. Trimming shortened V by 2 bases and J by 1 base, and 9 bases separated the two germline ends. The length of the CDR3 is 14 residues. CDR3 DNA sequence: TGTGCCAGCAGTGAATGGGGTAGGTCCTACGAGCAGTACGTC. Amino acid sequence: CASSEWGRSYEQYV.

The rearrangement links TRBV7-9 to TRBJ1-1, with D maybe TRBD1 (6 bases). This CDR3 has 15 amino acids. The V and J ends lost 2 bases and 3 bases respectively, with 13 bases between them. CDR1 and CDR2 from the germline V gene are SEHNR and FQNEAQ (reference sequence). The CDR3 nucleotides read TGTGCCAGCAGCTTAAAGAACAGGGCATACACTGAAGCTTTCTTT. This gives the protein CASSLKNRAYTEAFF.

The genes are TRBV28 and TRBJ2-2, with a tentative D call TRBD2 (5 bases). Trimming removed 3 bases from V and 5 bases from J, with 19 bases in between. CDR3 length: 17 residues. Germline V gives CDR1 MDHEN, CDR2 SYDVKM. CDR3 residues: CASSLEVGVLQTGELFF. CDR3 bases: TGTGCCAGCAGTTTGGAGGTTGGGGTGCTACAAACCGGGGAGCTGTTTTTT.

This clonotype was detected only a few times. V usage is TRBV18 and J usage is TRBJ2-1; possible D gene TRBD2, 7 bases. With 11 bases removed from V and 8 bases from J, the gap between germline ends came to 22 bases. The CDR3 is made up of 14 amino acids. Germline CDR1 is KGHSH and CDR2 is LQKENI. This CDR3 reads CAVTKGEGRHEQFF. Written as DNA, the CDR3 is TGTGCCGTCACTAAGGGGGAGGGCCGGCATGAGCAGTTCTTC.

The rearrangement links TRBV14 to TRBJ1-1, with D unclear. CDR1 and CDR2 (germline): SGHDN, FVKESK. Trimming took 3 bases from V and 0 from J, leaving 17 bases between them. The CDR3 is 17 amino acids. CDR3 residues: CASSHDGRRQLNTEAFF. The CDR3 DNA sequence: TGTGCCAGCAGCCATGATGGCCGGAGGCAGTTGAACACTGAAGCTTTCTTT.

The chain couples TRBV6-2 or TRBV6-3 to TRBJ2-6; D possibly matches TRBD1 or TRBD2 (5 bases each). The V gene's germline CDR1 is MNHEY and CDR2 SVGEGT. This CDR3 is 18 amino acids long. Deletions cut 5 bases from V and 3 bases from J, with 20 bases between. The DNA for the CDR3 is TGTGCCAGCAGTCCCCGGGGTCGGGGCTCGTTTGGGGCCAACGTCCTGACTTTC. This codes for CASSPRGRGSFGANVLTF.

This chain joins TRBV28 and TRBJ2-3; D perhaps matches TRBD1 (5 bases). CDR1 is MDHEN and CDR2 is SYDVKM in the germline V gene. The CDR3 is 18 amino acids. V dropped 5 bases and J dropped 1 base, with 22 bases sitting between them. The CDR3 region has the DNA TGTGCCAGCAGTCAAGGGGTTCGACAGAAATCAGGCACAGATACGCAGTATTTT. This codes for CASSQGVRQKSGTDTQYF.

Only a few counts were recorded for this clonotype. This chain connects TRBV12-3 or TRBV12-4 to TRBJ1-3; D uncertain. V was pared by 6 bases and J by 0 bases, with 9 bases between. The CDR3 totals 14 residues. This CDR3 reads CASSIGSSGNTIYF. CDR3 nucleotides: TGTGCCAGCAGCATTGGCAGCTCTGGAAACACCATATATTTT.

This clonotype was counted between two and nine times. The chain is built from TRBV29-1 and TRBJ1-1; no definite D call. This CDR3 contains 12 residues. CDR1 SQVTM and CDR2 ANQGSEA come from the germline V gene. The V end was cut by 4 bases, the J end by 1 base, with 7 bases between. The chain's CDR3 is CSVATGNTEAFF. CDR3 nucleotides: TGCAGCGTTGCCACGGGGAACACTGAAGCTTTCTTT.

The chain couples TRBV18 to TRBJ2-5; a possible D gene is TRBD2 (6 bases). The CDR3 runs 17 residues. The V end lost 2 bases, the J end lost 4 bases, and 20 bases lay between the germline ends. Germline V lookup: CDR1 KGHSH, CDR2 LQKENI. The CDR3 DNA follows: TGTGCCAGCTCACCAGCCGGGACGCACGCGCGGGGAGAGACCCAGTACTTC. Its translation is CASSPAGTHARGETQYF.

The chain has TRBV5-1 and TRBJ1-4; TRBD1 might be the D (6 bases). This CDR3 has 14 residues. V dropped 4 bases and J dropped 7 bases, with 14 bases sitting between them. From germline, CDR1 is SGHRS and CDR2 YFSETQ. In nucleotides, the CDR3 is TGCGCCAGCAGCGCGGCGTCAGGGGTTGAAAAACTGTTTTTT. It yields the protein CASSAASGVEKLFF.